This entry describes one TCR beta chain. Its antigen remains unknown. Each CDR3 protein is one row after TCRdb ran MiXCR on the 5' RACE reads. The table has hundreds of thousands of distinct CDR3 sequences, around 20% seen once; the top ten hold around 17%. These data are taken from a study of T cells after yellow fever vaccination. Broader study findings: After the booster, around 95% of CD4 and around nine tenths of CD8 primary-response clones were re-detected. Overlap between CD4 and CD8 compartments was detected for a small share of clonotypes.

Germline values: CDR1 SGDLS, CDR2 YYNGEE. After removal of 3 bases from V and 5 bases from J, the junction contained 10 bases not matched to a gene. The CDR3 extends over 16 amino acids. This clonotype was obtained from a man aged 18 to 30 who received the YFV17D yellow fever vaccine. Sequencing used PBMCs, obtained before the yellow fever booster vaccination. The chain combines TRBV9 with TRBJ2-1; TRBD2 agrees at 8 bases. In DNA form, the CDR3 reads TGTGCCAGCAGCGAAGCTCGGGGGGGCCTGGACAATGAGCAGTTCTTC. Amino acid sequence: CASSEARGGLDNEQFF. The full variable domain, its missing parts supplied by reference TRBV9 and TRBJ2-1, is DSGVTQTPKHLITATGQRVTLRCSPRSGDLSVYWYQQSLDQGLQFLIQYYNGEERAKGNILERFSAQQFPDLHSELNLSSLELGDSALYFCASSEARGGLDNEQFFGPGTRLTVL.